This TCR beta chain emerged from a study of CD8 T cells in Susac syndrome. The RNA, about 0.5 to 1 ug, was put through reverse transcription using random hexamers. Amplification of TCR beta CDR3 across 54 Vbeta and 13 Jbeta was performed with immunoSEQ multiplex PCR. TCRdb passed the immunoSEQ multiplex PCR reads through MiXCR, listing each CDR3 protein once. This sample has 90,000 to 150,000 distinct CDR3 sequences; more than 85% occur once, and the top ten carry roughly 0.094%. This CDR3 is 13 amino acids long. V was shortened by 4 bases and J by 6 bases, with 11 bases between the two germline ends. Looked up from germline, CDR1 is SGHTA and CDR2 is FQGTGA. The multiple sclerosis control group comprised treatment-naive patients with stable or active relapsing-remitting disease.

The source of this sequence is a human donor with multiple sclerosis. The genes are TRBV7-3 and TRBJ2-3; no definite D call. The sample consisted of CD4+ T cells from PBMCs. Here the CDR3 DNA reads TGTGCCAGCAGCTCCCTATCATCGGATACGCAGTATTTT. It specifies CASSSLSSDTQYF.